The present entry profiles one TCR beta chain with its context. Its antigen remains unidentified. A history of autoimmune disease or systemic immunosuppression excluded patients. Assay: immunoSEQ multiplex PCR; the TCRdb copy retains only in-frame clones and omits some. The sample records 34,000 or so clones, 81% being singletons. The data belong to a study of OX40 agonist ivuxolimab in advanced cancers. Background on the study: Patients with hepatocellular carcinoma, melanoma, renal cell or head and neck cancer made up the dose-escalation patients.

Trimming removed 4 bases from V and 9 bases from J, with 23 bases in between. The CDR3 spans 16 residues. Looked up from germline, CDR1 is MNHEY and CDR2 is SVGAGI. General study points: In CD8+ T cells, expanded clones were on average more numerous than in CD4+.

Sequenced here: CD4+ or CD8+ T cells sorted from blood, sampled in a trial of the OX40 agonist ivuxolimab. This clonotype was obtained from an adult with an advanced solid tumor such as melanoma, head and neck, liver or kidney cancer. The chain recombines TRBV6-5 with TRBJ2-3, with a possible D match to TRBD2 (6 bases). For the CDR3, the DNA is TGTGCCAGCAGTTCCTTCCGCGGAGGGGCTGAAGGGACGCAGTATTTT. This gives the protein CASSSFRGGAEGTQYF.